This TCR beta chain emerged from a study of cytomegalovirus exposure and HLA in healthy donors. Overall study results and limits: Cytomegalovirus association was assigned to 170 or so TCR beta chains.

It was with 60 Vbeta and 13 Jbeta primers that the PCR ran. As processed by the authors: The authors later counted 75 million to 90 million unique TCR beta chains, some 9.9 million of them shared. Sequenced by immunoSEQ multiplex PCR; TCRdb stores in-frame clones only, minus some. V and J calls and clone size come straight from that table; D and trimming were deduced from the DNA. The data contain under 200,000 clones, around four fifths of them singletons. The table lists this clone with a few counts. Its target is unknown. The J segment lost 7 bases and the V segment lost 5 bases, leaving 8 bases of the junction unmatched. There are 13 residues in the CDR3. CDR1 and CDR2 from the germline V gene are SGHVS and FNYEAQ. Every donor was a healthy person donating bone marrow.

V gene TRBV7-6 combines with J gene TRBJ2-7, with 7 bases that match TRBD2. This TCR derives from a girl aged 2 to 10 in good health and CMV-seropositive. Sequences were obtained from PBMCs. CDR3 in DNA: TGTGCCAGCAGCCCGCTGAAGGGAGGGGAGCAGTACTTC. Its translation is CASSPLKGGEQYF. Complete variable domain (other parts from reference TRBV7-6 and TRBJ2-7): GAGVSQSPRYKVTKRGQDVALRCDPISGHVSLYWYRQALGQGPEFLTYFNYEAQQDKSGLPNDRFSAERPEGSISTLTIQRTEQRDSAMYRCASSPLKGGEQYFGPGTRLTVT.